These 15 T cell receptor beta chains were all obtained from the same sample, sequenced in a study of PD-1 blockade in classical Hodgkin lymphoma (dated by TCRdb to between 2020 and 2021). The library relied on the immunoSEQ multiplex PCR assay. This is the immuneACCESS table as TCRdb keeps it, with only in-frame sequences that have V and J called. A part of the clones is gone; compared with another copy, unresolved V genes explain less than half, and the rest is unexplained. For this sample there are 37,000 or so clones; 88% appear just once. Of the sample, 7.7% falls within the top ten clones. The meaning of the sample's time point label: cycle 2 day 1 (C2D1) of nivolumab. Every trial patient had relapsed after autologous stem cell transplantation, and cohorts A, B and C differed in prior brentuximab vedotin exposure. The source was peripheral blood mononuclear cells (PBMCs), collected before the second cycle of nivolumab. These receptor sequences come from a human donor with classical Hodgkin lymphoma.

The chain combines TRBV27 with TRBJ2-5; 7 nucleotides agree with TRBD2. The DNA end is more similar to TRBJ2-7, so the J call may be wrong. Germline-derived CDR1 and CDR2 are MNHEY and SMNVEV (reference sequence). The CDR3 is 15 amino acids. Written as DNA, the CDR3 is TGTGCCAGCAGTTTATCCCCCGGGACTACCTACGAGCAGTACTTC. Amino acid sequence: CASSLSPGTTYEQYF.

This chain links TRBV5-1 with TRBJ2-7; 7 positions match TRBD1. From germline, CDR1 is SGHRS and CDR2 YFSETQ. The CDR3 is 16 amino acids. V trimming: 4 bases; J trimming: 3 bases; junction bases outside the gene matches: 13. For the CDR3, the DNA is TGCGCCAGCAGCAGGGAAGGGGGCAGGCCGAGCTACGAGCAGTACTTC. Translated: CASSREGGRPSYEQYF.

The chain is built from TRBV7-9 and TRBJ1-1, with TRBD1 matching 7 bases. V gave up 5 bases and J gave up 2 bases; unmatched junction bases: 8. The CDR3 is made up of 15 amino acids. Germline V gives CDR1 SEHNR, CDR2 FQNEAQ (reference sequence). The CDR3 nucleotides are TGTGCCAGCAGCCCAGGGACAGAACAAAACACTGAAGCTTTCTTT. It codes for CASSPGTEQNTEAFF.

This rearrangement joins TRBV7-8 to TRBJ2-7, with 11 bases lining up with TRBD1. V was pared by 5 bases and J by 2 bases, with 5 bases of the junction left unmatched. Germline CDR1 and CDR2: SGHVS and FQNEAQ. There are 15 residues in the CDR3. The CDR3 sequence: CASSAGTGGPYEQYF. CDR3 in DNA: TGTGCCAGCAGCGCCGGGACAGGGGGGCCCTACGAGCAGTACTTC.

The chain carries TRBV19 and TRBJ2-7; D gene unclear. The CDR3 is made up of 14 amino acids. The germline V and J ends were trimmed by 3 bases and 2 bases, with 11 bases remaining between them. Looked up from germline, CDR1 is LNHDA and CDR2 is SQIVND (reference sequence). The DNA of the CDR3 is TGTGCCAGTAGTATTGATCGCGGAGCCTACGAGCAGTACTTC. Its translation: CASSIDRGAYEQYF.

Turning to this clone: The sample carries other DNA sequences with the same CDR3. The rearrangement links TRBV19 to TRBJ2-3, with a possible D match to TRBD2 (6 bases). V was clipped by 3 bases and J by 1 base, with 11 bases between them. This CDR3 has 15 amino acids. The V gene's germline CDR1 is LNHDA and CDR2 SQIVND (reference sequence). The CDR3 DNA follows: TGTGCCAGTAGTATTAGCGGAACCGGCACAGATACGCAGTATTTT. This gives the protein CASSISGTGTDTQYF.

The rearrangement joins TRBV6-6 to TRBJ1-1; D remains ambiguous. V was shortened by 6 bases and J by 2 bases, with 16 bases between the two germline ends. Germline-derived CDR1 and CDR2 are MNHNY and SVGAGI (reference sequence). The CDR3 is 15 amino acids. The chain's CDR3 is CASRRAGKENTEAFF. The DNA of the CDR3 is TGTGCCAGCAGACGTGCCGGGAAGGAAAACACTGAAGCTTTCTTT.

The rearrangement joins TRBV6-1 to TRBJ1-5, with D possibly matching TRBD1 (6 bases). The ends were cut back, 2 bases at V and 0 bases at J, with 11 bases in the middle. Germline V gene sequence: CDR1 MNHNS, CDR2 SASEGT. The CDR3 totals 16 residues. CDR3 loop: CASSEPGQYSNQPQHF. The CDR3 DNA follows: TGTGCCAGCAGTGAACCGGGACAATATAGCAATCAGCCCCAGCATTTT.

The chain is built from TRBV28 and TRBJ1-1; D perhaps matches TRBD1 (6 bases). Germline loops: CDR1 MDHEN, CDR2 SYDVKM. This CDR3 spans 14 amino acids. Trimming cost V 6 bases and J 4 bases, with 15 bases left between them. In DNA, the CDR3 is TGTGCCAGCAGGCGAACAGGGATGGGCACTGAAGCTTTCTTT. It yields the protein CASRRTGMGTEAFF.

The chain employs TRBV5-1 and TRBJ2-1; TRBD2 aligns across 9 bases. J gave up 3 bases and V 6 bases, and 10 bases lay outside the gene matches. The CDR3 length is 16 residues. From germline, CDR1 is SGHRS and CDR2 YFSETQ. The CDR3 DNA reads TGCGCCAGCAATAGGGCTAGCGGGATCCTCTACAATGAGCAGTTCTTC. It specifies CASNRASGILYNEQFF.

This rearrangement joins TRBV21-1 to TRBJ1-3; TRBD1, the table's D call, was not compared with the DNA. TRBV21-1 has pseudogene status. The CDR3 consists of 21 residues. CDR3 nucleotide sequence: TGTGCCAGCAGCAAAAAGGGCGAGGCAGGGGGCCCCCGGATCCCTGGAAACACCATATATTTT. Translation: CASSKKGEAGGPRIPGNTIYF.

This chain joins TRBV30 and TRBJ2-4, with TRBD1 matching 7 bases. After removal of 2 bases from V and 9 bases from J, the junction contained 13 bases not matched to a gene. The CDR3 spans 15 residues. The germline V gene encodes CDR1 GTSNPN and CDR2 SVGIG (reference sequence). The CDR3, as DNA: TGTGCCTGGAGTATAGGGGGCCAGGGGTGGGGCATTCAGTACTTC. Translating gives CAWSIGGQGWGIQYF.

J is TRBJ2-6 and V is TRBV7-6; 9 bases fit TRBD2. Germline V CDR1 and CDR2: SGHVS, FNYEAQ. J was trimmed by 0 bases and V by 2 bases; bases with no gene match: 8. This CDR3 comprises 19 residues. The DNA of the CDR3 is TGTGCCAGCAGCTTAATCGCTAGCGGGATAGGCTCTGGGGCCAACGTCCTGACTTTC. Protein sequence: CASSLIASGIGSGANVLTF.

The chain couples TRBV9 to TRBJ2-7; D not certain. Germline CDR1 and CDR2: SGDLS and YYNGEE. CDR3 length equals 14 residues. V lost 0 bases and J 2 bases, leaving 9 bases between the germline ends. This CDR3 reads CASSVEGITYEQYF. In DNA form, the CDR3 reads TGTGCCAGCAGCGTAGAAGGGATAACCTACGAGCAGTACTTC. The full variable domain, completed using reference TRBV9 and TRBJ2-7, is DSGVTQTPKHLITATGQRVTLRCSPRSGDLSVYWYQQSLDQGLQFLIQYYNGEERAKGNILERFSAQQFPDLHSELNLSSLELGDSALYFCASSVEGITYEQYFGPGTRLTVT.

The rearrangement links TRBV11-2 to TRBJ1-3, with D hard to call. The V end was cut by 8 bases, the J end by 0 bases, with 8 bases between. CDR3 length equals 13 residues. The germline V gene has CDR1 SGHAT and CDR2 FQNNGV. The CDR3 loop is CASRSNSGNTIYF. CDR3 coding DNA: TGTGCCAGCCGATCTAACTCTGGAAACACCATATATTTT.